Listed here are 21 T cell receptor beta chains from one sample, sequenced in a study of pediatric ulcerative colitis. Sequencing was performed with immunoSEQ multiplex PCR; in TCRdb, only in-frame clones are kept and a portion is missing. The table has tens of thousands of clones, 87% seen once; the top ten hold over 1.3%. The specimen sequenced was blood. Every receptor here comes from a boy aged 5-17 years who was a control in a study of pediatric ulcerative colitis.

The chain recombines TRBV25-1 with TRBJ1-5; D call uncertain. CDR1 is MGHDK and CDR2 is SYGVNS in the germline V gene. V was trimmed by 1 base and J by 0 bases, leaving 10 bases between them. The CDR3 is made up of 16 amino acids. Here the CDR3 reads CASSESGSNSNQPQHF. The CDR3 bases are TGTGCCAGCAGTGAATCGGGTAGCAATAGCAATCAGCCCCAGCATTTT.

This sequence joins TRBV7-3 and TRBJ2-4; D is undetermined. With 3 bases removed from V and 6 bases from J, the gap between germline ends came to 18 bases. The CDR3 runs to 16 residues. Germline values: CDR1 SGHTA, CDR2 FQGTGA. In nucleotides, the CDR3 is TGTGCCAGCAGCTTCCGTGGGGAAGGAGAAGGAAACATTCAGTACTTC. Translated, it gives CASSFRGEGEGNIQYF.

V gene TRBV19 combines with J gene TRBJ1-6; D is possibly TRBD1 (5 bases). This CDR3 spans 13 amino acids. Trimming removed 3 bases at V and 10 bases at J, with 10 bases between. The V gene's germline CDR1 is LNHDA and CDR2 SQIVND (reference sequence). CDR3 residues: CASSIGQASPLHF. As DNA, the CDR3 is TGTGCCAGTAGTATCGGACAAGCCTCACCCCTCCACTTT.

The chain is built from TRBV7-2 and TRBJ2-3, with 9 bases matching TRBD2. The V segment lost 1 base and the J segment 0 bases; nucleotides outside the gene matches: 2. This CDR3 is built from 16 residues. Germline CDR1 and CDR2: SGHTA and FQGNSA. CDR3 DNA sequence: TGTGCCAGCAGCTTAGGGCTAGCGGGGAGCACAGATACGCAGTATTTT. Residues: CASSLGLAGSTDTQYF.

The chain joins TRBV11-3 to TRBJ2-3; TRBD2 aligns across 11 bases. Germline values: CDR1 SGHNT, CDR2 YENEEA. The CDR3 is 18 amino acids. Trimming at V came to 5 bases and at J to 0 bases, leaving 10 bases not matched to a gene. CDR3: CASSRAGTSGASTDTQYF. The CDR3 DNA follows: TGTGCCAGCAGCAGGGCCGGGACTAGCGGAGCTAGCACAGATACGCAGTATTTT.

J is TRBJ1-5 and V is TRBV6-5, with 7 bases lining up with TRBD1. Germline values: CDR1 MNHEY, CDR2 SVGAGI. V trimming: 6 bases; J trimming: 6 bases; junction bases outside the gene matches: 11. The CDR3 has 15 residues. CDR3 sequence reads: CASRLGQSQSQPQHF. In DNA, the CDR3 is TGTGCCAGCAGACTGGGACAGTCGCAAAGTCAGCCCCAGCATTTT.

The chain uses TRBV4-3 and TRBJ2-7, with 9 bases fitting TRBD1. This CDR3 is built from 16 residues. V dropped 1 base and J dropped 7; count of bases not matched to a gene: 11. CDR1 is LGHNA, CDR2 YSLEER, per germline. CDR3 region: CASSQGGHRGRVEQYF. In DNA form, the CDR3 reads TGCGCCAGCAGCCAAGGGGGACACAGGGGGCGCGTTGAGCAGTACTTC.

The CDR3 region is CASSAPGLAGGRITGELFF. The CDR3 bases are TGTGCCAGCAGCGCCCCGGGACTAGCGGGGGGGCGGATCACCGGGGAGCTGTTTTTT. This rearrangement joins TRBV11-2 to TRBJ2-2; 16 bases line up with TRBD2. CDR1 and CDR2 from the germline V gene are SGHAT and FQNNGV. This CDR3 comprises 19 residues. V trimming: 5 bases; J trimming: 4 bases; junction bases outside the gene matches: 10.

The chain joins TRBV7-2 to TRBJ2-3, with 8 bases matching TRBD2. The CDR3 is made up of 15 amino acids. Germline CDR1 SGHTA, CDR2 FQGNSA. Trimming at V came to 1 base and at J to 5 bases, leaving 5 bases not matched to a gene. CDR3 protein: CASSLDGRALDTQYF. The CDR3 bases are TGTGCCAGCAGCTTAGACGGGAGGGCCTTAGATACGCAGTATTTT.

The chain is built from TRBV6-1 and TRBJ2-7; 7 nucleotides agree with TRBD1. The germline V gene encodes CDR1 MNHNS and CDR2 SASEGT. The CDR3 spans 12 residues. J lost 4 bases, V lost 8 bases, and 5 bases had no gene match. The DNA for the CDR3 is TGTGCCAGCGGGCAGGGGGAGTACGAGCAGTACTTC. Amino acid sequence: CASGQGEYEQYF.

The chain employs TRBV6-4 and TRBJ1-1, with D unresolved. Germline V CDR1 and CDR2: MRHNA, SNTAGT. This CDR3 has 14 residues. The germline V and J ends were trimmed by 3 bases and 1 base, with 9 bases remaining between them. The CDR3 is CASSEAAENTEAFF. As DNA, the CDR3 is TGTGCCAGCAGTGAAGCGGCAGAGAACACTGAAGCTTTCTTT.

CDR3 in DNA: TGCGCCAGCAGCCAAGGGGCACCCTACAATGAGCAGTTCTTC. Translation: CASSQGAPYNEQFF. The chain has TRBV4-1 and TRBJ2-1; D is undetermined. V was pared by 1 base and J by 2 bases, with 6 bases between. Germline CDR1 MGHRA, CDR2 YSYEKL. This CDR3 region has 14 residues.

The rearrangement uses TRBV13 and TRBJ2-2, with a weak D call TRBD2 (6 bases). The V gene lost 4 bases and the J gene lost 5 bases, with 17 bases spanning the gap. Germline CDR1 reads PRHDT; CDR2 reads FYEKMQ (reference sequence). The CDR3 consists of 16 residues. The chain's CDR3 is CASSSRLVSVTGELFF. DNA for the CDR3: TGTGCCAGCAGCTCGAGACTAGTTTCGGTTACCGGGGAGCTGTTTTTT.

The chain joins TRBV28 to TRBJ1-4, with D perhaps TRBD1 (6 bases). With 5 bases removed from V and 8 bases from J, the gap between germline ends came to 15 bases. CDR1 is MDHEN, CDR2 SYDVKM, per germline. This CDR3 spans 14 amino acids. The CDR3 sequence: CASSVQGGDEKLFF. The CDR3 bases are TGTGCCAGCAGTGTACAGGGAGGGGACGAAAAACTGTTTTTT. Drawing the rest from reference TRBV28 and TRBJ1-4, the complete variable domain is DVKVTQSSRYLVKRTGEKVFLECVQDMDHENMFWYRQDPGLGLRLIYFSYDVKMKEKGDIPEGYSVSREKKERFSLILESASTNQTSMYLCASSVQGGDEKLFFGSGTQLSVL.

The chain joins TRBV10-1 to TRBJ2-1; D might be TRBD1 or TRBD2, each matching 6 bases. CDR3 length: 15 amino acids. Per the germline V gene, CDR1 is WNHNN and CDR2 is SYGVQD (reference sequence). Trimming removed 2 bases from V and 3 bases from J, with 11 bases in between. CDR3 nucleotide sequence: TGCGCCAGCAGTGAGGGGGGGCCCGACTACAATGAGCAGTTCTTC. It codes for CASSEGGPDYNEQFF.

The genes are TRBV5-4 and TRBJ2-2; 8 bases are a match to TRBD1. The CDR3 extends over 14 amino acids. The V gene's germline CDR1 is SGHNT and CDR2 YYREEE (reference sequence). J was trimmed by 11 bases and V by 4 bases; bases with no gene match: 10. CDR3 in amino acids: CASSKLWGQDELFF. In DNA form, the CDR3 reads TGTGCCAGCAGCAAATTATGGGGACAGGACGAGCTGTTTTTT.

The chain employs TRBV18 and TRBJ2-4; D unclear. Between the trimmed V and J ends, which lost 5 bases and 8 bases, there was a span of 16 bases. The CDR3 totals 14 residues. CDR1 KGHSH and CDR2 LQKENI come from the germline V gene. CDR3 in amino acids: CASSREDAKYIQYF. The DNA of the CDR3 is TGTGCCAGCTCAAGGGAAGATGCTAAGTACATTCAGTACTTC.

This chain links TRBV23-1 with TRBJ1-1, with D perhaps TRBD1 (6 bases). TRBV23-1 is given ORF status, its function remaining uncertain. There are 15 residues in the CDR3. V gave up 7 bases and J gave up 6 bases, with 21 bases separating them. CDR3 sequence (DNA): TGCGCCAGCACCCAGGAAACAGGGAGACCGGCTGAAGCTTTCTTT. Translating it yields CASTQETGRPAEAFF.

The chain uses TRBV9 and TRBJ2-3; TRBD2 matches at 7 bases. Per germline, CDR1 SGDLS and CDR2 YYNGEE. V gave up 2 bases and J gave up 2 bases; unmatched junction bases: 8. The CDR3 totals 16 residues. The CDR3 reads CASSVSGTTNTDTQYF. DNA of the CDR3: TGTGCCAGCAGCGTGTCCGGGACTACCAACACAGATACGCAGTATTTT.

This rearrangement joins TRBV4-3 to TRBJ1-2; D is uncertain. The CDR3 sequence is 16 residues long. Germline values: CDR1 LGHNA, CDR2 YSLEER. Trimming pared 4 bases from V and 2 bases from J, leaving 17 bases between. CDR3: CASSPYWLGKNYGYTF. CDR3 nucleotides: TGCGCCAGCAGCCCCTACTGGCTAGGGAAAAACTATGGCTACACCTTC.

This clone was seen a handful of times. The chain has TRBV7-2 and TRBJ1-4; TRBD1 agrees at 7 bases. The CDR3 loop spans 14 amino acids. The J segment lost 2 bases and the V segment lost 5 bases, leaving 2 bases of the junction unmatched. CDR1 and CDR2 (germline): SGHTA, FQGNSA. CDR3 region: CASSLGQTNEKLFF. The CDR3 DNA follows: TGTGCCAGCAGCCTGGGACAGACTAATGAAAAACTGTTTTTT.